The next 12 T cell receptor beta chains were all read from a single sample in a study of identical twins (dated by TCRdb to 2016 to 2017). Libraries were made using 5' RACE. The instrument given in TCRdb is Illumina HiSeq 2000. The public reads were run again by TCRdb, first through fastp at Q25 and then through MiXCR, and only productive beta chains were kept. One record per CDR3 amino acid sequence lists the most common genes and DNA. In this sample the table shows 1.5 million to 2 million distinct CDR3 sequences, more than 30% of which occur a single time. The ten largest account for approximately 0.25% of the sample. Material: cord blood. The receptors originated from a newborn girl in good health.

The CDR3 sequence: CAWSPTGRPYEQYF. DNA for the CDR3: TGTGCCTGGAGTCCGACGGGGAGACCCTACGAGCAGTACTTC. V gene TRBV30 combines with J gene TRBJ2-4, with D tentatively TRBD2 (5 bases). The DNA end lines up better with TRBJ2-7; the J call may be wrong. This CDR3 comprises 14 residues. Germline V gives CDR1 GTSNPN, CDR2 SVGIG (reference sequence).

This clonotype has only a few counts. The gene calls are TRBV6-1 and TRBJ1-1, with D possibly being TRBD1 (5 bases). The CDR3 is made up of 14 amino acids. Germline assignment: CDR1 MNHNS and CDR2 SASEGT. The V end was cut by 4 bases, the J end by 0 bases, with 9 bases between. Here the CDR3 reads CASSGTYMNTEAFF. DNA of the CDR3: TGTGCCAGCAGTGGGACATACATGAACACTGAAGCTTTCTTT.

The chain is built from TRBV18 and TRBJ2-3; possibly TRBD1 or TRBD2 for D (5 bases each). This CDR3 comprises 17 residues. The V and J ends lost 1 base and 2 bases respectively, with 16 bases between them. Per germline, CDR1 KGHSH and CDR2 LQKENI. CDR3 sequence (DNA): TGTGCCAGCTCACCACTAATGGTAGTGGGACCCACAGATACGCAGTATTTT. Its protein is CASSPLMVVGPTDTQYF.

This chain connects TRBV12-5 to TRBJ1-1; D not certain. Germline CDR1 and CDR2: LGHNT and FRNRAP. This CDR3 comprises 13 residues. V lost 3 bases and J 5 bases, leaving 10 bases between the germline ends. CDR3 amino acids: CASGFGIGTEAFF. In DNA, the CDR3 is TGTGCTAGTGGTTTCGGAATCGGGACTGAAGCTTTCTTT.

In this sample, this clonotype turned up a few times. The chain has TRBV20-1 and TRBJ1-1, with unresolved D. Trimming removed 6 bases at V and 6 bases at J, with 11 bases between. Looked up from germline, CDR1 is DFQATT and CDR2 is SNEGSKA (reference sequence). The CDR3 sequence is 11 residues long. CDR3 bases: TGCAGTGCCCGGACGCAGGCTGAAGCTTTCTTT. Translated: CSARTQAEAFF.

This clonotype was found a few times. V gene TRBV20-1 combines with J gene TRBJ2-3; perhaps TRBD2 as D (6 bases). Germline lookup yields CDR1 DFQATT and CDR2 SNEGSKA (reference sequence). V lost 4 bases and J lost 2, with 16 bases in between. The CDR3 has 15 amino acids. CDR3: CSAKGGYHYTDTQYF. In DNA form, the CDR3 reads TGCAGTGCTAAGGGAGGCTACCACTACACAGATACGCAGTATTTT.

This clonotype occurred a few times. The rearrangement links TRBV5-5 to TRBJ2-1; D not certain. Looked up from germline, CDR1 is SGHKS and CDR2 is YYEKEE (reference sequence). Trimming took off 6 bases at V and 7 bases at J, with 23 bases between the two ends. This CDR3 has 16 amino acids. CDR3 residues: CASKNFRLRLTNEQFF. The CDR3 DNA follows: TGTGCCAGCAAAAATTTCAGGCTACGACTCACTAATGAGCAGTTCTTC.

This clonotype was found a few times. J is TRBJ1-5 and V is TRBV10-3, with D unclear. V was trimmed by 6 bases and J by 3 bases, leaving 6 bases between them. The CDR3 sequence is 12 residues long. Germline V gene sequence: CDR1 ENHRY, CDR2 SYGVKD. This CDR3 is CAISLNNQPQHF. Written as DNA, the CDR3 is TGTGCCATCAGCCTGAACAATCAGCCCCAGCATTTT.

V gene TRBV3-1 combines with J gene TRBJ1-2; maybe TRBD1 (6 bases). Trimming removed 2 bases at V and 4 bases at J, with 11 bases between. This CDR3 is built from 14 residues. Per germline, CDR1 LGHDT and CDR2 YNNKEL (reference sequence). For the CDR3, the DNA is TGTGCCAGCAGCCAACAGGGGAAGGGCTATGGCTACACCTTC. The encoded protein is CASSQQGKGYGYTF.

The gene calls are TRBV4-1 and TRBJ2-1, with TRBD2 matching 12 bases. The germline V gene has CDR1 MGHRA and CDR2 YSYEKL. Trimming took 3 bases from V and 3 from J; bases not matched to a gene: 12. The CDR3 consists of 19 residues. The DNA of the CDR3 is TGCGCCAGCAGCCAGCTCGGACTAGCGGGGCTAAAACTCTACAATGAGCAGTTCTTC. Translation: CASSQLGLAGLKLYNEQFF.

This clonotype was seen more than once but under ten times. The rearrangement links TRBV2 to TRBJ1-2, with D perhaps matching TRBD1 (6 bases). The germline V and J ends were trimmed by 8 bases and 0 bases, with 10 bases remaining between them. CDR1 SNHLY and CDR2 FYNNEI come from the germline V gene. The CDR3 is made up of 13 amino acids. CDR3 DNA sequence: TGTGCCAGCGCGGGGGACACTAACTATGGCTACACCTTC. Amino acids: CASAGDTNYGYTF.

V gene TRBV29-1 combines with J gene TRBJ2-1; TRBD1 is a possible D gene (6 bases). Germline loops: CDR1 SQVTM, CDR2 ANQGSEA. Trimming pared 2 bases from V and 6 bases from J, leaving 20 bases between. The CDR3 extends over 16 amino acids. The CDR3 sequence is CSVESQGRRPLNEQFF. DNA of the CDR3: TGCAGCGTTGAATCCCAGGGGCGGCGCCCCCTCAATGAGCAGTTCTTC.